Detailed here is one TCR beta chain. What it binds is not known. The data are from a study of cytomegalovirus exposure and HLA in healthy donors. Across the whole study: Previous work identified roughly 120 million unique TCR beta sequences from approximately 190 million T cells. General study results and limits: In a later analysis, TCR beta V- and J-gene trimming was associated with a missense DCLRE1C variant. Judged likely to be a sequencing artifact was a cluster of highly shared sequence variants.

Germline values: CDR1 LNHDA, CDR2 SQIVND (reference sequence). V dropped 6 bases and J dropped 4 bases, with 12 bases sitting between them. The CDR3 totals 14 residues. Both 60 Vbeta primers and 13 Jbeta primers went into the PCR. Using immunoSEQ multiplex PCR, the repertoire was profiled, and TCRdb retains in-frame clones only, with some absent. The data contain around 99,000 clones, around four fifths of them seen just once; the ten biggest clones take up 7.5% to 9%. This clonotype originated in a man aged 25 to 40 in good health and CMV-seronegative. The source material was PBMCs. The chain employs TRBV19 and TRBJ1-4; D gene ambiguous. The CDR3 DNA reads as TGTGCCAGTAGCGTCGGGGTAAATAATGAAAAACTGTTTTTT. Residues: CASSVGVNNEKLFF.